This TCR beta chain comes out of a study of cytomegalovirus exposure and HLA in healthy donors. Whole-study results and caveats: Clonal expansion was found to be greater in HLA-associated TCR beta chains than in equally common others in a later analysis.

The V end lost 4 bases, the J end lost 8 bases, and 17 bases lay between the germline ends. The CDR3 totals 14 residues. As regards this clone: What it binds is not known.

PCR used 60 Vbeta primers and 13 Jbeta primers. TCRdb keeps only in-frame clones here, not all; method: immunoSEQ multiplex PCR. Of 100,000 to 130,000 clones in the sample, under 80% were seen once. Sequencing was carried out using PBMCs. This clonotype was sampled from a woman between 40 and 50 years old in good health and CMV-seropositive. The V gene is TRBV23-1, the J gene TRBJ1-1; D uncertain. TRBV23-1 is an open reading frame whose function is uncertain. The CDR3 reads CASSRPSRTGEAFF. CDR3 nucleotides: TGCGCCAGCAGTCGCCCAAGCCGGACGGGAGAAGCTTTCTTT.